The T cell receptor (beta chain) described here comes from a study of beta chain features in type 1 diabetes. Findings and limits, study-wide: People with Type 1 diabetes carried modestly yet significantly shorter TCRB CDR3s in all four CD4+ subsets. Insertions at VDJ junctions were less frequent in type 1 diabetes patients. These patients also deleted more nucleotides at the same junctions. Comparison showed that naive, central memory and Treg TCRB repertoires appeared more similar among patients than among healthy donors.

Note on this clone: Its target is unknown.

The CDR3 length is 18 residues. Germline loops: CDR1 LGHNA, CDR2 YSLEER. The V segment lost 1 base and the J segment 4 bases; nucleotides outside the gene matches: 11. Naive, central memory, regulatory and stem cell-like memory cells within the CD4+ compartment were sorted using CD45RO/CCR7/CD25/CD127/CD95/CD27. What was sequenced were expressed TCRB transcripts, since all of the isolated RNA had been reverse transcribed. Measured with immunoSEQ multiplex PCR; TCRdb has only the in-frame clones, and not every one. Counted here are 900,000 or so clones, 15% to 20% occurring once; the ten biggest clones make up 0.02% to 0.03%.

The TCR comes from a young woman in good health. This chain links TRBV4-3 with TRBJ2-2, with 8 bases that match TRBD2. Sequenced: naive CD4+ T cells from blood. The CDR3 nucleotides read TGCGCCAGCAGCCAAGTCGCCAGCGGGAGCGATGGCACCGGGGAGCTGTTTTTT. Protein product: CASSQVASGSDGTGELFF.